The rows below give T cell receptor beta chains drawn from one sample of a study of post-analysis software for immune sequencing data. TCRdb recomputed calls from the PCR reads with MiXCR, one row per CDR3 protein. Of hundreds of thousands of distinct CDR3 sequences listed, around 27% are singletons. Input material: blood. The receptors derive from a girl between 5 and 17 years old with multiple sclerosis. The CDR3 runs from the conserved cysteine through the conserved F or W. Fields, in order: D gene, clone size, J gene, V gene, CDR3 length, CDR3 protein, CDR3 DNA. D genes are given only for firm matches. Clone size is stated in some rows and not others, as once, few, many or a class when expanded.

d_gene: -
abundance: -
j_gene: TRBJ2-5
v_gene: TRBV3-1
len: 16
CDR3aa: CASSQDGGRNQETQYF
CDR3nt: TGTGCCAGCAGCCAAGATGGGGGACGTAACCAAGAGACCCAGTACTTC

d_gene: -
abundance: -
j_gene: TRBJ1-4
v_gene: TRBV28
len: 12
CDR3aa: CASNLLGEKLFF
CDR3nt: TGTGCCAGCAACCTATTGGGTGAAAAACTGTTTTTT

d_gene: TRBD2
abundance: -
j_gene: TRBJ2-3
v_gene: TRBV6-5
len: 15
CDR3aa: CASTLSGGATDTQYF
CDR3nt: TGTGCCAGCACCCTTAGCGGGGGGGCGACAGATACGCAGTATTTT

d_gene: -
abundance: -
j_gene: TRBJ2-1
v_gene: TRBV24-1
len: 13
CDR3aa: CATSYLADNEQFF
CDR3nt: TGTGCCACCAGTTACTTAGCGGACAATGAGCAGTTCTTC

d_gene: -
abundance: few
j_gene: TRBJ2-3
v_gene: TRBV12-3/TRBV12-4
len: 16
CDR3aa: CASSPSGSGMTDTQYF
CDR3nt: TGTGCCAGCAGCCCCTCAGGGTCTGGTATGACAGATACGCAGTATTTT

d_gene: -
abundance: -
j_gene: TRBJ1-1
v_gene: TRBV9
len: 15
CDR3aa: CACSVEGSMNTEAFF
CDR3nt: TGTGCCTGCAGCGTAGAGGGTAGCATGAACACTGAAGCTTTCTTT

d_gene: TRBD2
abundance: -
j_gene: TRBJ2-5
v_gene: TRBV5-1
len: 18
CDR3aa: CASSLGALGGSGRETRYF
CDR3nt: TGCGCCAGCAGCTTGGGGGCCCTAGGAGGTAGCGGGAGAGAGACCCGGTACTTC

d_gene: -
abundance: -
j_gene: TRBJ2-1
v_gene: TRBV28
len: 13
CDR3aa: CAISGVSYNEQFF
CDR3nt: TGTGCCATCTCGGGGGTTTCCTACAATGAGCAGTTCTTC

d_gene: -
abundance: -
j_gene: TRBJ2-1
v_gene: TRBV28
len: 20
CDR3aa: CASSLWAVGKSATRGNEQFF
CDR3nt: TGTGCCAGCAGTTTATGGGCTGTGGGCAAAAGCGCCACGAGAGGTAATGAGCAGTTCTTC

d_gene: -
abundance: few
j_gene: TRBJ2-7
v_gene: TRBV7-2
len: 18
CDR3aa: CASSFRGSPRSNSYEQYF
CDR3nt: TGTGCCAGCAGCTTCAGAGGCTCGCCCCGGTCTAACTCCTACGAGCAGTACTTC

d_gene: -
abundance: -
j_gene: TRBJ2-5
v_gene: TRBV10-3
len: 16
CDR3aa: CAISESPSRGGGTQYF
CDR3nt: TGTGCCATCAGTGAGTCCCCTTCCCGGGGAGGAGGGACCCAGTACTTC

d_gene: -
abundance: few
j_gene: TRBJ2-3
v_gene: TRBV7-6
len: 15
CDR3aa: CASSPPGLHTDTQYF
CDR3nt: TGTGCCAGCAGCCCCCCGGGACTCCACACAGATACGCAGTATTTT

d_gene: TRBD1
abundance: -
j_gene: TRBJ2-7
v_gene: TRBV20-1
len: 14
CDR3aa: CSARTGQGNCEQYF
CDR3nt: TGCAGTGCTAGGACGGGACAGGGGAACTGCGAGCAGTACTTC

d_gene: -
abundance: -
j_gene: TRBJ2-2
v_gene: TRBV6-6
len: 16
CDR3aa: CASSYPDFTNTGELFF
CDR3nt: TGTGCCAGCAGTTACCCGGACTTCACGAACACCGGGGAGCTGTTTTTT

d_gene: TRBD1
abundance: few
j_gene: TRBJ2-1
v_gene: TRBV6-1
len: 18
CDR3aa: CASRRQGARLAGISEQFF
CDR3nt: TGTGCCAGCAGACGACAGGGGGCCCGCCTAGCGGGTATCAGTGAGCAGTTCTTC

d_gene: TRBD2
abundance: once
j_gene: TRBJ2-4
v_gene: TRBV5-1
len: 17
CDR3aa: CASSLALAGLAKNIQYF
CDR3nt: TGCGCCAGCAGCTTGGCCCTAGCGGGGCTAGCCAAAAACATTCAGTACTTC

d_gene: TRBD2
abundance: -
j_gene: TRBJ2-1
v_gene: TRBV7-8
len: 15
CDR3aa: CASSSSLAGGNEQFF
CDR3nt: TGTGCCAGCAGCTCCTCTTTGGCGGGGGGGAATGAGCAGTTCTTC

d_gene: -
abundance: -
j_gene: TRBJ2-3
v_gene: TRBV27
len: 13
CDR3aa: CASGALGTDTQYF
CDR3nt: TGTGCCAGCGGGGCCCTGGGCACAGATACGCAGTATTTT

d_gene: -
abundance: -
j_gene: TRBJ1-1
v_gene: TRBV5-1
len: 14
CDR3aa: CASRDGDLNTEAFF
CDR3nt: TGCGCCAGCCGGGACGGCGATTTGAACACTGAAGCTTTCTTT

d_gene: -
abundance: few
j_gene: TRBJ2-4
v_gene: TRBV7-2
len: 16
CDR3aa: CASSPVVGLGENIQYF
CDR3nt: TGTGCCAGCAGCCCCGTGGTAGGGCTGGGGGAAAACATTCAGTACTTC

d_gene: -
abundance: -
j_gene: TRBJ2-7
v_gene: TRBV7-2
len: 17
CDR3aa: CASSLRSTGTETYEQYF
CDR3nt: TGTGCCAGTAGCTTAAGGTCCACTGGGACGGAAACCTACGAGCAGTACTTC

d_gene: TRBD2
abundance: -
j_gene: TRBJ2-7
v_gene: TRBV9
len: 15
CDR3aa: CVSSGGLAGGYEQYF
CDR3nt: TGTGTCAGCAGCGGGGGACTAGCGGGAGGGTACGAGCAGTACTTC

d_gene: TRBD1
abundance: few
j_gene: TRBJ1-1
v_gene: TRBV29-1
len: 16
CDR3aa: CSVNVPGQGRNTEAFF
CDR3nt: TGCAGCGTTAACGTCCCGGGACAGGGGCGGAACACTGAAGCTTTCTTT

d_gene: -
abundance: many
j_gene: TRBJ2-5
v_gene: TRBV20-1
len: 11
CDR3aa: CSATVEETQYF
CDR3nt: TGCAGTGCTACCGTAGAAGAGACCCAGTACTTC

d_gene: TRBD2
abundance: few
j_gene: TRBJ2-5
v_gene: TRBV20-1
len: 16
CDR3aa: CSATGLAGGTQETQYF
CDR3nt: TGCAGTGCTACGGGACTAGCGGGGGGCACGCAAGAGACCCAGTACTTC

d_gene: TRBD1
abundance: -
j_gene: TRBJ2-1
v_gene: TRBV14
len: 16
CDR3aa: CASSLRTGTAFNEQFF
CDR3nt: TGTGCCAGCAGCCTTCGGACCGGGACAGCATTCAATGAGCAGTTCTTC

d_gene: -
abundance: -
j_gene: TRBJ2-4
v_gene: TRBV7-2
len: 16
CDR3aa: CASSLGHGGLGNIQYF
CDR3nt: TGTGCCAGCAGCTTAGGGCATGGGGGCCTGGGAAACATTCAGTACTTC

d_gene: -
abundance: -
j_gene: TRBJ2-2
v_gene: TRBV5-6
len: 14
CDR3aa: CASSLEVHTGELFF
CDR3nt: TGTGCCAGCAGCTTAGAAGTTCACACCGGGGAGCTGTTTTTT

d_gene: TRBD1
abundance: few
j_gene: TRBJ1-2
v_gene: TRBV14
len: 15
CDR3aa: CASSPGQGAGYGYTF
CDR3nt: TGTGCCAGCAGCCCCGGACAGGGCGCCGGCTATGGCTACACCTTC

d_gene: -
abundance: -
j_gene: TRBJ2-7
v_gene: TRBV3-1
len: 13
CDR3aa: CASSQVVAGEQYF
CDR3nt: TGTGCCAGCAGCCAAGTGGTGGCGGGGGAGCAGTACTTC

d_gene: -
abundance: -
j_gene: TRBJ1-2
v_gene: TRBV18
len: 14
CDR3aa: CASSPAREAYGYTF
CDR3nt: TGTGCCAGCTCACCCGCGAGGGAGGCCTATGGCTACACCTTC

d_gene: -
abundance: -
j_gene: TRBJ2-3
v_gene: TRBV5-1
len: 15
CDR3aa: CASNASPGGRDTQYF
CDR3nt: TGCGCCAGCAACGCATCTCCGGGGGGCAGAGATACGCAGTATTTT

d_gene: -
abundance: few
j_gene: TRBJ2-4
v_gene: TRBV3-1
len: 17
CDR3aa: CASSAQVLGDLSHIQYF
CDR3nt: TGTGCCAGCAGCGCCCAGGTATTAGGCGACCTCTCTCACATTCAGTACTTC

d_gene: TRBD2
abundance: few
j_gene: TRBJ2-3
v_gene: TRBV9
len: 15
CDR3aa: CASSVGSGASDTQYF
CDR3nt: TGTGCCAGCAGCGTCGGTAGCGGGGCCTCAGATACGCAGTATTTT

d_gene: TRBD2
abundance: -
j_gene: TRBJ2-1
v_gene: TRBV11-2
len: 15
CDR3aa: CASSSIAGADNEQFF
CDR3nt: TGTGCCAGCAGTTCCATAGCGGGGGCCGACAATGAGCAGTTCTTC

d_gene: -
abundance: -
j_gene: TRBJ1-1
v_gene: TRBV7-9
len: 15
CDR3aa: CASSSDPGLGAEAFF
CDR3nt: TGTGCCAGCAGCTCCGACCCAGGATTAGGCGCTGAAGCTTTCTTT

d_gene: TRBD1
abundance: -
j_gene: TRBJ2-7
v_gene: TRBV29-1
len: 14
CDR3aa: CSGGRDSTLSEQYF
CDR3nt: TGCAGCGGCGGTAGGGACAGTACCCTCTCTGAGCAGTACTTC

d_gene: TRBD1
abundance: -
j_gene: TRBJ2-1
v_gene: TRBV6-5
len: 14
CDR3aa: CASGRTGRWNEQFF
CDR3nt: TGTGCCAGCGGCCGGACAGGGAGGTGGAATGAGCAGTTCTTC

d_gene: TRBD2
abundance: few
j_gene: TRBJ2-1
v_gene: TRBV11-2
len: 15
CDR3aa: CASFQRGGSYNEQFF
CDR3nt: TGTGCCAGCTTCCAACGGGGGGGGAGCTACAATGAGCAGTTCTTC